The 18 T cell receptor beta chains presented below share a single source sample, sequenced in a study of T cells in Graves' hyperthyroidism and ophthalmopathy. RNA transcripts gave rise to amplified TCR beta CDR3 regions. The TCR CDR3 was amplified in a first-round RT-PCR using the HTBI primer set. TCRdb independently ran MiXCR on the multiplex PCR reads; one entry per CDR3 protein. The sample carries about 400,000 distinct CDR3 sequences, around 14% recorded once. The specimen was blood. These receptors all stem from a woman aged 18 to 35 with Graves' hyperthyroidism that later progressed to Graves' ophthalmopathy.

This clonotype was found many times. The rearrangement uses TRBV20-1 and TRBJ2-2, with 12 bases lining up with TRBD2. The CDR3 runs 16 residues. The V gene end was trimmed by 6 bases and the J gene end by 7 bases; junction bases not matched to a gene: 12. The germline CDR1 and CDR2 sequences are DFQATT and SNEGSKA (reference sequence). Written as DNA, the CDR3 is TGCAGTGCGCAGCCCACTAGCGGGAGGCTTGACGGGGAGCTGTTTTTT. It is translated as CSAQPTSGRLDGELFF.

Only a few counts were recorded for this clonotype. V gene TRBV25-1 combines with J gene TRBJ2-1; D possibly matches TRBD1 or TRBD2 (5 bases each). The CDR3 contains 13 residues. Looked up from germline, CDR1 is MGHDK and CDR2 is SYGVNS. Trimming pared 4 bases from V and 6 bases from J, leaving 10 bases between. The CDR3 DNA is TGTGCCAGCAGTGGGGGACCGATCAATGAGCAGTTCTTC. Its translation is CASSGGPINEQFF.

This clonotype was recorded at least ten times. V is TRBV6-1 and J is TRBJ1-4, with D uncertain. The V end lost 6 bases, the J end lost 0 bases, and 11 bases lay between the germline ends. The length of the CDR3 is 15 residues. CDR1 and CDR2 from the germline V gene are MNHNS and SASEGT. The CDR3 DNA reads TGTGCCAGCAGCCTAGGGAGTGCAACTAATGAAAAACTGTTTTTT. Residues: CASSLGSATNEKLFF.

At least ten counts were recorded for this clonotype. CDR3 sequence reads: CASSLPRQGRETQYF. As DNA, the CDR3 is TGTGCCAGCAGCCTACCCCGGCAGGGCAGAGAGACCCAGTACTTC. This sequence joins TRBV3-1 and TRBJ2-5; D perhaps matches TRBD1 (5 bases). The CDR3 is 15 amino acids. Trimming took 4 bases from V and 4 from J, leaving 16 bases between them. Germline V CDR1 and CDR2: LGHDT, YNNKEL (reference sequence).

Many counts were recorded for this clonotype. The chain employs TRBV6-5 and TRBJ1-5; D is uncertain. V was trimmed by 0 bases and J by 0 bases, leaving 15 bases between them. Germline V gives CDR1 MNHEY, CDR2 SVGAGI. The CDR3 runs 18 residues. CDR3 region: CASSYSGRVRYSNQPQHF. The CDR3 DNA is TGTGCCAGCAGTTACTCTGGGCGGGTTCGGTATAGCAATCAGCCCCAGCATTTT.

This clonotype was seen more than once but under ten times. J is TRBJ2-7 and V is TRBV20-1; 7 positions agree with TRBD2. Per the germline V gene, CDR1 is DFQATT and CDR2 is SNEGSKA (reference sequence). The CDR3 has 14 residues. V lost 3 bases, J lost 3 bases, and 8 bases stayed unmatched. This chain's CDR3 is CSASPAGADYEQYF. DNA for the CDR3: TGCAGTGCTAGTCCCGCGGGAGCCGACTACGAGCAGTACTTC.

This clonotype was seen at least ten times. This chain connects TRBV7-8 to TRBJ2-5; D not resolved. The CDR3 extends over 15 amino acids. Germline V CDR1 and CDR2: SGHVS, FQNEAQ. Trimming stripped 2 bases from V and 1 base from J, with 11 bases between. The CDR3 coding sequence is TGTGCCAGCAGCTTAAGGGTTGGGATCCAAGAGACCCAGTACTTC. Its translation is CASSLRVGIQETQYF.

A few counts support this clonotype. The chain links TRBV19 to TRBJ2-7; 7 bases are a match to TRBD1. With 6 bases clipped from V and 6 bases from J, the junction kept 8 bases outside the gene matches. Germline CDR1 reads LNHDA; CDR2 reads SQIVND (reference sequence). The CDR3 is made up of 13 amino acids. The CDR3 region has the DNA TGTGCCAGTAGGAACCTAGGGGGCGTCGAGCAGTACTTC. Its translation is CASRNLGGVEQYF.

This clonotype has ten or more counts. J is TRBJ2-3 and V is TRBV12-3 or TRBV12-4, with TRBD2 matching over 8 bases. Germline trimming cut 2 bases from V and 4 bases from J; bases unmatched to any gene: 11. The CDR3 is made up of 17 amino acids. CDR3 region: CASSLSPGLGPSDTQYF. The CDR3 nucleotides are TGTGCCAGCAGTTTATCCCCGGGACTAGGTCCCTCAGATACGCAGTATTTT.

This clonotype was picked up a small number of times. For the CDR3, the DNA is TGTGCCAGCAGTTTACTAGCGGGAGACAATGAGCAGTTCTTC. Its protein is CASSLLAGDNEQFF. The chain has TRBV6-2 or TRBV6-3 and TRBJ2-1, with TRBD2 matching 11 bases. Germline V gene sequence: CDR1 MNHEY, CDR2 SVGEGT. The CDR3 is 14 residues long. V gave up 4 bases and J gave up 5 bases; unmatched junction bases: 1.

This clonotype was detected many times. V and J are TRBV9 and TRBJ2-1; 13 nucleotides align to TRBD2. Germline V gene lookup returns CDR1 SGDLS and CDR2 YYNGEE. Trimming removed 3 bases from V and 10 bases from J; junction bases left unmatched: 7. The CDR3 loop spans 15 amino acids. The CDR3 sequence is CASSAPGTSGAEQFF. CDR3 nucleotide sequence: TGTGCCAGCAGCGCCCCCGGGACTAGCGGGGCAGAGCAGTTCTTC.

The CDR3 protein is CSASGGLAGGNSYNEQFF. CDR3 nucleotide sequence: TGCAGTGCTAGTGGGGGACTAGCGGGAGGGAACTCCTACAATGAGCAGTTCTTC. The chain links TRBV20-1 to TRBJ2-1, with 16 bases fitting TRBD2. CDR1 is DFQATT and CDR2 is SNEGSKA in the germline V gene (reference sequence). The ends lost 3 bases at V and 0 bases at J; junction bases unmatched: 5. This CDR3 has 18 residues.

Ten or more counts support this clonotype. CDR3 protein: CASSPRDGTMEYEQYF. The CDR3 region has the DNA TGTGCCAGCAGCCCCAGAGACGGGACAATGGAATACGAGCAGTACTTC. The chain is built from TRBV7-9 and TRBJ2-7, with D tentatively TRBD1 (6 bases). CDR1 and CDR2 from the germline V gene are SEHNR and FQNEAQ (reference sequence). The CDR3 runs to 16 residues. Trimming cost V 5 bases and J 4 bases, with 21 bases left between them.

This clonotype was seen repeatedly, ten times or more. CDR3 bases: TGTGCCAGCACCTCGACAGCGACCTACGAGCAGTACTTC. It yields the protein CASTSTATYEQYF. This chain links TRBV27 with TRBJ2-7; tentatively, D is TRBD1 (5 bases). Germline CDR1 MNHEY, CDR2 SMNVEV (reference sequence). The germline V and J ends were trimmed by 7 bases and 2 bases, with 12 bases remaining between them. The CDR3 is 13 residues long.

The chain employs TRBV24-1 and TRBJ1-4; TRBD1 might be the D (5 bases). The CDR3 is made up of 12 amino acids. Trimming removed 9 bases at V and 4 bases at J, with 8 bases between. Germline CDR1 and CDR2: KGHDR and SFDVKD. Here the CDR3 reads CATGDDNEKLFF. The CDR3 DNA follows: TGTGCCACCGGGGACGATAATGAAAAACTGTTTTTT.

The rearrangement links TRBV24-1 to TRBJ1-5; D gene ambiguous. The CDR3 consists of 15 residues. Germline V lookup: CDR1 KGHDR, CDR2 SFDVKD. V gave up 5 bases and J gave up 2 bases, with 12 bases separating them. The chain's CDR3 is CATSGGEGGNQPQHF. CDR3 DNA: TGTGCCACCAGTGGCGGGGAAGGTGGCAATCAGCCCCAGCATTTT.

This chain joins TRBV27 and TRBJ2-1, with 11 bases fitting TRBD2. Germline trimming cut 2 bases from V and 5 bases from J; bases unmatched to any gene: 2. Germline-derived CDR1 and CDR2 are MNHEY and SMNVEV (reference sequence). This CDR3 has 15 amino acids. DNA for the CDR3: TGTGCCAGCAGTTTACTGGGACTAGCGGACAATGAGCAGTTCTTC. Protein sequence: CASSLLGLADNEQFF.

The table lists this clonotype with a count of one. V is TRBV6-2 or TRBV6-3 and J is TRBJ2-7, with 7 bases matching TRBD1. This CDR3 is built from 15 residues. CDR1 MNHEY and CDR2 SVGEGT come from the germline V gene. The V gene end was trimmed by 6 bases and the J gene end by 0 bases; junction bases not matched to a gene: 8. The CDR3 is CASRTTGSGSYEQYF. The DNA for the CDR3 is TGTGCCAGCAGGACGACAGGGTCTGGCTCCTACGAGCAGTACTTC.